The 31 T cell receptor beta chains below come from one sample, sequenced in a study of shared clonotypes between healthy human individuals. Using immunoSEQ multiplex PCR, the repertoire was profiled, and TCRdb retains in-frame clones only, with some absent. The profile shows roughly 1,600,000 clones, roughly 98.5% of them singletons. Source material: naive CD4+ T cells sorted from blood. Subset specified: CD45RA+ positively selected. The source is a man aged 25 to 40 in good health.

V and J are TRBV5-1 and TRBJ2-2, with D perhaps assigned TRBD1 or TRBD2 (5 bases each). Deletions cut 4 bases from V and 6 bases from J, with 13 bases between. Germline V CDR1 and CDR2: SGHRS, YFSETQ. The CDR3 sequence is 14 residues long. The CDR3 reads CASSTGPLSGELFF. In DNA, the CDR3 is TGCGCCAGCAGCACGGGACCTTTATCCGGGGAGCTGTTTTTT.

Of note for this clone: Compared with germline, one end of the junction differs, possibly owing to a read error. The chain has TRBV7-2 and TRBJ2-1; 12 bases line up with TRBD2. There are 14 residues in the CDR3. Germline V gene data show CDR1 as SGHTA and CDR2 as FQGNSA. The CDR3 sequence is CASSLELAGGPWVF. The CDR3 bases are TGTGCCAGCAGCTTAGAGCTAGCGGGAGGGCCTTGGGTCTTC. The full variable domain, its missing parts supplied by reference TRBV7-2 and TRBJ2-1, is GAGVSQSPSNKVTEKGKDVELRCDPISGHTALYWYRQSLGQGLEFLIYFQGNSAPDKSGLPSDRFSAERTGGSVSTLTIQRTQQEDSAVYLCASSLELAGGPWVFGPGTRLTVL.

The chain employs TRBV9 and TRBJ2-7; 7 nucleotides agree with TRBD2. CDR3 size: 15 residues. The V segment lost 4 bases and the J segment 3 bases; nucleotides outside the gene matches: 10. Germline CDR1 is SGDLS and CDR2 is YYNGEE. The CDR3 nucleotides are TGTGCCAGCAGCCACCGGGCTAGCGGATACTACGAGCAGTACTTC. Translated: CASSHRASGYYEQYF.

V usage is TRBV5-1 and J usage is TRBJ2-3, with 11 bases identical to TRBD2. The CDR3 loop spans 16 amino acids. The germline gives CDR1 SGHRS, CDR2 YFSETQ. Germline trimming cut 4 bases from V and 5 bases from J; bases unmatched to any gene: 9. The CDR3 sequence is CASSIAGGPIKDTQYF. The CDR3 DNA reads as TGCGCCAGCAGCATAGCGGGAGGGCCTATTAAAGATACGCAGTATTTT.

This clone was picked up one time. This chain joins TRBV6-5 and TRBJ2-5; TRBD2 matches at 7 bases. V dropped 9 bases and J dropped 3; count of bases not matched to a gene: 13. Germline-derived CDR1 and CDR2 are MNHEY and SVGAGI. This CDR3 comprises 15 residues. The CDR3 DNA sequence: TGTGCCAGTTTCACCCGGGAGGAGGGAGAAGAGACCCAGTACTTC. This encodes CASFTREEGEETQYF.

The genes are TRBV11-1 and TRBJ2-7, with D possibly matching TRBD1 (5 bases). The CDR3 has 17 amino acids. Germline CDR1 is SGHAT and CDR2 is FQDESV (reference sequence). The V and J ends lost 5 bases and 4 bases respectively, with 24 bases between them. Written as DNA, the CDR3 is TGTGCCAGCAGCGTAAGAACCACAGGCCCCAAGGTTTACGAGCAGTACTTC. Translation gives CASSVRTTGPKVYEQYF.

J is TRBJ2-1 and V is TRBV6-6; 8 nucleotides align to TRBD2. Germline assignment: CDR1 MNHNY and CDR2 SVGAGI (reference sequence). This CDR3 is 13 amino acids long. The ends lost 8 bases at V and 5 bases at J; junction bases unmatched: 5. CDR3 in amino acids: CASQAGANNEQFF. The CDR3 coding sequence is TGTGCCAGCCAAGCGGGAGCCAACAATGAGCAGTTCTTC.

CDR3 region: CASSLLRSSGNTIYF. The CDR3 DNA reads TGTGCCAGCAGTTTGCTACGGAGCTCTGGAAACACCATATATTTT. The rearrangement links TRBV28 to TRBJ1-3; D ambiguous. Germline V gene sequence: CDR1 MDHEN, CDR2 SYDVKM. Between the trimmed V and J ends, which lost 3 bases and 0 bases, there was a span of 9 bases. The CDR3 sequence is 15 residues long. The full variable domain, in which reference TRBV28 and TRBJ1-3 provide the parts outside the CDR3, is DVKVTQSSRYLVKRTGEKVFLECVQDMDHENMFWYRQDPGLGLRLIYFSYDVKMKEKGDIPEGYSVSREKKERFSLILESASTNQTSMYLCASSLLRSSGNTIYFGEGSWLTVV.

The chain is built from TRBV6-5 and TRBJ2-3, with D hard to call. Germline CDR1 MNHEY, CDR2 SVGAGI. The length of the CDR3 is 14 residues. V shed 7 bases and J shed 0 bases, with 11 bases lying between them. Here the CDR3 reads CASTDTPSTDTQYF. In DNA form, the CDR3 reads TGTGCCAGCACCGATACGCCTAGCACAGATACGCAGTATTTT.

The V call is TRBV29-1, the J call TRBJ2-1; D uncertain. This CDR3 has 14 amino acids. Germline CDR1 and CDR2: SQVTM and ANQGSEA. Trimming removed 0 bases at V and 4 bases at J, with 10 bases between. The DNA for the CDR3 is TGCAGCGTTGAAGAAAGAAGGGTATACAATGAGCAGTTCTTC. It translates to CSVEERRVYNEQFF.

The chain combines TRBV7-9 with TRBJ2-3, with 11 bases matching TRBD2. The J segment lost 2 bases and the V segment lost 5 bases, leaving 9 bases of the junction unmatched. The CDR3 is 17 residues long. Germline CDR1 reads SEHNR; CDR2 reads FQNEAQ (reference sequence). This chain's CDR3 is CASSARTSGSFTDTQYF. The CDR3 DNA follows: TGTGCCAGCAGCGCGAGGACTAGCGGGTCTTTCACAGATACGCAGTATTTT.

The count of this clone is one. Here the CDR3 reads CASSLVWTGGNTGELFF. The CDR3 DNA reads TGTGCCAGCAGCTTGGTTTGGACAGGGGGGAACACCGGGGAGCTGTTTTTT. The chain recombines TRBV5-4 with TRBJ2-2, with 10 bases lining up with TRBD1. Germline assignment: CDR1 SGHNT and CDR2 YYREEE (reference sequence). CDR3 length: 17 amino acids. V lost 0 bases to trimming and J lost 1 base; unmatched junction nucleotides: 3.

The chain joins TRBV7-3 to TRBJ2-3; TRBD2 matches at 14 bases. This CDR3 is built from 19 residues. From germline, CDR1 is SGHTA and CDR2 FQGTGA. Trimming took 4 bases from V and 3 from J; bases not matched to a gene: 12. The chain's CDR3 is CASSSTSGRAHQPTDTQYF. The CDR3 DNA reads as TGTGCCAGCAGCTCGACTAGCGGGAGGGCCCACCAGCCGACAGATACGCAGTATTTT.

The V call is TRBV6-1, the J call TRBJ2-2; 9 bases match TRBD2. The germline gives CDR1 MNHNS, CDR2 SASEGT. This CDR3 comprises 15 residues. Trimming took 3 bases from V and 6 from J; bases not matched to a gene: 5. Written as DNA, the CDR3 is TGTGCCAGCAGTGAGGCTAGCGGGATGGCCGGGGAGCTGTTTTTT. It codes for CASSEASGMAGELFF.

This clone was seen once. The chain joins TRBV6-6 to TRBJ2-7; the D gene is possibly TRBD1 (5 bases). V dropped 5 bases and J dropped 3 bases, with 11 bases sitting between them. CDR3 length: 13 amino acids. Germline CDR1 is MNHNY and CDR2 is SVGAGI (reference sequence). The CDR3 loop reads CASSHHDSYEQYF. CDR3 nucleotides: TGTGCCAGCAGTCATCATGACAGCTACGAGCAGTACTTC.

V is TRBV28 and J is TRBJ1-4; 8 bases fit TRBD1. The V gene end was trimmed by 8 bases and the J gene end by 3 bases; junction bases not matched to a gene: 5. Germline V gene data show CDR1 as MDHEN and CDR2 as SYDVKM. The CDR3 has 14 residues. The CDR3 is CASSQGAANEKLFF. In nucleotides, the CDR3 is TGTGCCAGCTCCCAGGGGGCGGCTAATGAAAAACTGTTTTTT. Based on the CDR3 plus reference TRBV28 and TRBJ1-4, the full variable domain is DVKVTQSSRYLVKRTGEKVFLECVQDMDHENMFWYRQDPGLGLRLIYFSYDVKMKEKGDIPEGYSVSREKKERFSLILESASTNQTSMYLCASSQGAANEKLFFGSGTQLSVL.

The chain joins TRBV15 to TRBJ2-7; 10 bases line up with TRBD2. J lost 0 bases, V lost 4 bases, and 6 bases had no gene match. Per the germline V gene, CDR1 is LNHNV and CDR2 is YYDKDF (reference sequence). The CDR3 covers 16 residues. The CDR3 DNA is TGTGCCACCAGCACACTAGCGGGATTCGACTCCTACGAGCAGTACTTC. This sequence encodes CATSTLAGFDSYEQYF.

DNA for the CDR3: TGTGCCAGCAGCCAAGGTAGAGGCAGAATCACAGATACGCAGTATTTT. Its protein product is CASSQGRGRITDTQYF. The chain carries TRBV14 and TRBJ2-3, with D uncertain. V dropped 1 base and J dropped 2 bases, with 13 bases sitting between them. The germline gives CDR1 SGHDN, CDR2 FVKESK. The CDR3 sequence is 16 residues long. The variable domain in full, completed from reference TRBV14 and TRBJ2-3, reads EAGVTQFPSHSVIEKGQTVTLRCDPISGHDNLYWYRRVMGKEIKFLLHFVKESKQDESGMPNNRFLAERTGGTYSTLKVQPAELEDSGVYFCASSQGRGRITDTQYFGPGTRLTVL.

The chain employs TRBV19 and TRBJ1-1; possibly TRBD1 for D (6 bases). CDR1 is LNHDA and CDR2 is SQIVND in the germline V gene (reference sequence). V shed 1 base and J shed 1 base, with 13 bases lying between them. The CDR3 has 16 residues. The CDR3 region is CASSIGPGARNTEAFF. CDR3 bases: TGTGCCAGTAGTATAGGGCCGGGGGCGCGGAACACTGAAGCTTTCTTT.

The rearrangement links TRBV27 to TRBJ1-5; possibly TRBD1 for D (5 bases). The V end was cut by 2 bases, the J end by 6 bases, with 20 bases between. Germline CDR1 is MNHEY and CDR2 is SMNVEV (reference sequence). The CDR3 is 17 amino acids. Written as DNA, the CDR3 is TGTGCCAGCAGTTTAAGACGTAGGACAATCCTAGGTCAGCCCCAGCATTTT. Translated, it gives CASSLRRRTILGQPQHF.

V usage is TRBV27 and J usage is TRBJ2-7; 7 bases align to TRBD2. The CDR3 contains 16 residues. CDR1 and CDR2 (germline): MNHEY, SMNVEV (reference sequence). V lost 3 bases, J lost 5 bases, and 13 bases stayed unmatched. The CDR3 spells CASSLTRLASSHEQYF. CDR3 DNA: TGTGCCAGCAGTTTGACACGACTAGCTTCATCCCACGAGCAGTACTTC.

Written as DNA, the CDR3 is TGTGCCAGCAGCCCTCAACAAGAGACCCAGTACTTC. It specifies CASSPQQETQYF. The genes are TRBV6-5 and TRBJ2-5; D uncertain. Germline CDR1 reads MNHEY; CDR2 reads SVGAGI. Trimming took off 6 bases at V and 2 bases at J, with 7 bases between the two ends. This CDR3 comprises 12 residues.

The CDR3 DNA reads as TGTGCCAGCTCATCCCGCGACAGGCCGATCTCCTACGAGCAGTACTTC. It specifies CASSSRDRPISYEQYF. The chain combines TRBV18 with TRBJ2-7; a possible D gene is TRBD1 (6 bases). V was clipped by 5 bases and J by 0 bases, with 17 bases between them. This CDR3 is 16 amino acids long. Germline CDR1 KGHSH, CDR2 LQKENI.

The J gene is TRBJ1-2, the V gene TRBV7-8; possible D gene TRBD1, 6 bases. Trimming took 8 bases from V and 3 from J, leaving 16 bases between them. This CDR3 is 14 amino acids long. Germline values: CDR1 SGHVS, CDR2 FQNEAQ. The CDR3 coding sequence is TGTGCCAGCGGACTCGCGGGGGGCCACTATGGCTACACCTTC. It yields the protein CASGLAGGHYGYTF. Complete variable domain (other parts from reference TRBV7-8 and TRBJ1-2): GAGVSQSPRYKVAKRGQDVALRCDPISGHVSLFWYQQALGQGPEFLTYFQNEAQLDKSGLPSDRFFAERPEGSVSTLKIQRTQQEDSAVYLCASGLAGGHYGYTFGSGTRLTVV.

V is TRBV7-9 and J is TRBJ2-1; TRBD2 matches 7 bases. Trimming at V came to 0 bases and at J to 8 bases, leaving 10 bases not matched to a gene. This CDR3 spans 16 amino acids. CDR1 is SEHNR and CDR2 is FQNEAQ in the germline V gene (reference sequence). The CDR3 is CASSLATGGSFDEQFF. CDR3 sequence (DNA): TGTGCCAGCAGCTTAGCGACGGGCGGGAGCTTCGATGAGCAGTTCTTC. The full variable domain, with the rest looked up from reference TRBV7-9 and TRBJ2-1, is DTGVSQNPRHKITKRGQNVTFRCDPISEHNRLYWYRQTLGQGPEFLTYFQNEAQLEKSRLLSDRFSAERPKGSFSTLEIQRTEQGDSAMYLCASSLATGGSFDEQFFGPGTRLTVL.

V and J are TRBV18 and TRBJ2-1; TRBD2 aligns across 8 bases. Germline CDR1 and CDR2: KGHSH and LQKENI. The V gene end was trimmed by 3 bases and the J gene end by 6 bases; junction bases not matched to a gene: 7. The CDR3 extends over 15 amino acids. This CDR3 is CASSPLGGVSNEQFF. CDR3 sequence (DNA): TGTGCCAGCTCACCCCTCGGGGGGGTGAGCAATGAGCAGTTCTTC.

The chain has TRBV4-2 and TRBJ2-7; D is possibly TRBD1 (5 bases). V was trimmed by 1 base and J by 2 bases, leaving 12 bases between them. The CDR3 runs 15 residues. Germline CDR1 reads LGHNA; CDR2 reads YNFKEQ. The CDR3 bases are TGTGCCAGCAGCCAAGTACAGGTGATGGCCTACGAGCAGTACTTC. Translation gives CASSQVQVMAYEQYF.

This clone was counted a single time. The same CDR3 can be traced to other DNA sequences in this sample. The chain employs TRBV5-1 and TRBJ2-7; 10 bases are a match to TRBD2. This CDR3 comprises 14 residues. CDR1 is SGHRS and CDR2 is YFSETQ in the germline V gene. With V trimmed by 0 bases and J by 5 bases, 2 bases remained unmatched. CDR3 amino acids: CASSLVAGGNEQYF. The CDR3 DNA is TGCGCCAGCAGCTTGGTAGCGGGAGGAAACGAGCAGTACTTC.

This chain links TRBV19 with TRBJ1-2; 10 nucleotides match TRBD1. There are 17 residues in the CDR3. Trimming took 5 bases from V and 6 from J; bases not matched to a gene: 15. From germline, CDR1 is LNHDA and CDR2 SQIVND (reference sequence). CDR3: CASSGRGQGLLLNGYTF. For the CDR3, the DNA is TGTGCCAGTAGTGGCCGGGGACAGGGGCTCCTACTTAATGGCTACACCTTC. Variable domain in full (rest from reference TRBV19 and TRBJ1-2): DGGITQSPKYLFRKEGQNVTLSCEQNLNHDAMYWYRQDPGQGLRLIYYSQIVNDFQKGDIAEGYSVSREKKESFPLTVTSAQKNPTAFYLCASSGRGQGLLLNGYTFGSGTRLTVV.

V gene TRBV5-1 combines with J gene TRBJ2-1, with D perhaps assigned TRBD1 or TRBD2 (5 bases each). Trimming shortened V by 1 base and J by 2 bases, and 10 bases separated the two germline ends. CDR3 size: 15 residues. Germline V CDR1 and CDR2: SGHRS, YFSETQ. The CDR3 DNA follows: TGCGCCAGCAGCTTGAGAGGGGACCCCTACAATGAGCAGTTCTTC. Residues: CASSLRGDPYNEQFF.

The V gene is TRBV25-1, the J gene TRBJ2-7; D possibly corresponds to TRBD1 (6 bases). Germline V gene lookup returns CDR1 MGHDK and CDR2 SYGVNS. The V gene lost 6 bases and the J gene lost 1 base, with 19 bases spanning the gap. There are 16 residues in the CDR3. DNA for the CDR3: TGTGCCAGCAGCAAAGGGGGTCAGGGGTGGTCCTACGAGCAGTACTTC. Residues: CASSKGGQGWSYEQYF.